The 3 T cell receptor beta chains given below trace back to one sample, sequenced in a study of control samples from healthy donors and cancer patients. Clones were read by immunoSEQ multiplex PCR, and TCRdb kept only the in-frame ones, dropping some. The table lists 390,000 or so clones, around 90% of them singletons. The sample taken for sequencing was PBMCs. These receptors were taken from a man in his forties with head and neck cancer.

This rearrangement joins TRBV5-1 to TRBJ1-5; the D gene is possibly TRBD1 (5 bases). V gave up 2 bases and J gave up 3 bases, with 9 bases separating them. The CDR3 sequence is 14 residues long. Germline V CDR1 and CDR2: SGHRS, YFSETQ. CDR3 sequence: CASSFGDANQPQHF. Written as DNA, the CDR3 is TGCGCCAGCAGCTTCGGGGACGCCAATCAGCCCCAGCATTTT. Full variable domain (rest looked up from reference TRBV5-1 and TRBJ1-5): KAGVTQTPRYLIKTRGQQVTLSCSPISGHRSVSWYQQTPGQGLQFLFEYFSETQRNKGNFPGRFSGRQFSNSRSEMNVSTLELGDSALYLCASSFGDANQPQHFGDGTRLSIL.

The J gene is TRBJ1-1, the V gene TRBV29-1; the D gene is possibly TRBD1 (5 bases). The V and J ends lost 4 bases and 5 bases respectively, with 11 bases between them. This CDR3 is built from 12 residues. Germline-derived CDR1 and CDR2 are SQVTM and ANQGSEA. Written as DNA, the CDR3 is TGCAGCGTTGCTGGGGGGGGGACTGAAGCTTTCTTT. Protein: CSVAGGGTEAFF.

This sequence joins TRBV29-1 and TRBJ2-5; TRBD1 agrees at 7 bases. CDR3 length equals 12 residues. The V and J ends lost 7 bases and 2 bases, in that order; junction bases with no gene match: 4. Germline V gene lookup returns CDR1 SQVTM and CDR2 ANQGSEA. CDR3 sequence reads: CSADRAQETQYF. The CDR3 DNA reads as TGCAGCGCCGACAGGGCACAAGAGACCCAGTACTTC.